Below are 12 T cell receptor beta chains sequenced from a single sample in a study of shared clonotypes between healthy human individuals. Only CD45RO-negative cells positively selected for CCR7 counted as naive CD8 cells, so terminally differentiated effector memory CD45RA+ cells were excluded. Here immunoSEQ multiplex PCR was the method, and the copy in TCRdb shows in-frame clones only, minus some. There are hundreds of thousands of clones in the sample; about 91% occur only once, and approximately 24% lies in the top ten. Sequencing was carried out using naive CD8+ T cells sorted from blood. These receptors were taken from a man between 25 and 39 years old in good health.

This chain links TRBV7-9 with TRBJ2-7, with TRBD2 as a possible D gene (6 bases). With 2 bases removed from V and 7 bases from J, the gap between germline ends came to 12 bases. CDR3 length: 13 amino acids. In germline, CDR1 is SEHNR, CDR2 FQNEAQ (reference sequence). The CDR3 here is CASSLYGGEEQYF. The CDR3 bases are TGTGCCAGCAGCTTATACGGGGGAGAAGAGCAGTACTTC.

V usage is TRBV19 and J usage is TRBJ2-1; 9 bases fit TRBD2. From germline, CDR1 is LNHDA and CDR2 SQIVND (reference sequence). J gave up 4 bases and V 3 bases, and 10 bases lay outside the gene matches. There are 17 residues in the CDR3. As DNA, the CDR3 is TGTGCCAGTAGTATCAGAGACCGAGCGGGAGGATACAATGAGCAGTTCTTC. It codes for CASSIRDRAGGYNEQFF.

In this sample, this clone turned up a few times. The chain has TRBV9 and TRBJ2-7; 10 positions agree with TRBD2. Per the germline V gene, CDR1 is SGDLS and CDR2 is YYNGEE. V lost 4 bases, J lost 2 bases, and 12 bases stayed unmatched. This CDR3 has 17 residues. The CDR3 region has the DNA TGTGCCAGCAGCCCCCGAGGGCTAGCGGGAGACCCCTACGAGCAGTACTTC. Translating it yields CASSPRGLAGDPYEQYF.

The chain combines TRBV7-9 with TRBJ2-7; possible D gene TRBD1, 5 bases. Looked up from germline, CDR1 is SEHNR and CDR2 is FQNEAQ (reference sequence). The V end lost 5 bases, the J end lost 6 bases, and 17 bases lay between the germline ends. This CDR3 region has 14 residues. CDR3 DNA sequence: TGTGCCAGCAGCCCCAGGACAACCACAGGCGAGCAGTACTTC. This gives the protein CASSPRTTTGEQYF.

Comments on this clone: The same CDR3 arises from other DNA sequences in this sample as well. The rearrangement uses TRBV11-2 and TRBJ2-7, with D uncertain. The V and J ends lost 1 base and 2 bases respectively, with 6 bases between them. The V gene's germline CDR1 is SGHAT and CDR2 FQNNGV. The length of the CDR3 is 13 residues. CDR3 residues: CASSLAAAYEQYF. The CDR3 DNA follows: TGTGCCAGCAGCTTAGCCGCCGCCTACGAGCAGTACTTC.

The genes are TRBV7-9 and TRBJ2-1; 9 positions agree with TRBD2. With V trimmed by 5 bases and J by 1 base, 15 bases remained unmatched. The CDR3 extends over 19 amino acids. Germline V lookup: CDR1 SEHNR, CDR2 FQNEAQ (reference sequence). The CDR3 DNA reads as TGTGCCAGCAGCGACGGGGGGATAGCGGGAGTTGAGTCCTACAATGAGCAGTTCTTC. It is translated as CASSDGGIAGVESYNEQFF.

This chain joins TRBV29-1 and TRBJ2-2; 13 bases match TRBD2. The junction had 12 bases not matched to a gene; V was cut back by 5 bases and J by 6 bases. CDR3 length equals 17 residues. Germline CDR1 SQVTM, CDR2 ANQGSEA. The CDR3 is CSVSLTSGRTSSGELFF. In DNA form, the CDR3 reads TGCAGCGTTTCCCTGACTAGCGGGAGGACCTCATCCGGGGAGCTGTTTTTT.

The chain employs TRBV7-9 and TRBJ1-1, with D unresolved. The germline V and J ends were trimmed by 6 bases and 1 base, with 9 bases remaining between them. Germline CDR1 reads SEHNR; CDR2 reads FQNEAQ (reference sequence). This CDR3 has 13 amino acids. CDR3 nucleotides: TGTGCCAGCAGACCCAGAGGGAACACTGAAGCTTTCTTT. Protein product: CASRPRGNTEAFF.

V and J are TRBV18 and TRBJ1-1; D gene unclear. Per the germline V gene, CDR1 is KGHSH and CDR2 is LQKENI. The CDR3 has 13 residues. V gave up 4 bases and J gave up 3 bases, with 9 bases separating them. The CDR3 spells CASSQGRDTEAFF. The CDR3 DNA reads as TGTGCCAGCTCACAAGGGCGGGACACTGAAGCTTTCTTT.

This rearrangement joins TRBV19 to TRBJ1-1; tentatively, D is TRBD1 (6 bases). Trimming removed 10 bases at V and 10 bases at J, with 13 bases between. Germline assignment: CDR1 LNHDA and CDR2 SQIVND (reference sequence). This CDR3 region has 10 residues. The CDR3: CATGDRLAFF. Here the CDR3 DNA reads TGTGCCACAGGGGATCGGCTAGCTTTCTTT.

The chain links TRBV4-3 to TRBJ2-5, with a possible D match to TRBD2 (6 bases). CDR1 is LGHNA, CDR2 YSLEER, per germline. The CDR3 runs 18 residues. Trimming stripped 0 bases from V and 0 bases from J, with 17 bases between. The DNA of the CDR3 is TGCGCCAGCAGCCAAGACCGCCTGGGTAGCGGATACCAAGAGACCCAGTACTTC. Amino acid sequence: CASSQDRLGSGYQETQYF.

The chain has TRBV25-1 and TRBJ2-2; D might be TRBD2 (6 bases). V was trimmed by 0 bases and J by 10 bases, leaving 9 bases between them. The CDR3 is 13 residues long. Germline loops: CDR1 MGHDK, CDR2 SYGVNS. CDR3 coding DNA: TGTGCCAGCAGTGAATATTCGGGGGTGGAGCTGTTTTTT. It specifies CASSEYSGVELFF.